The 24 T cell receptor beta chains below all came from one sample that was sequenced in a study of T cells in tuberculosis. After thawing and overnight rest, PBMC were stained with GMM-loaded CD1B tetramer, viability dye and anti-CD3 for sorting. C32 glucose monomycolate from Rhodococcus equi was loaded onto the CD1B tetramers. Using immunoSEQ multiplex PCR, the repertoire was profiled, and TCRdb retains in-frame clones only, with some absent. The data hold approximately 100,000 clones, with approximately 91% observed a single time. Material for sequencing was CD1b-GMM tetramer-negative cells sorted from PBMCs. These receptors all come from an adult woman with latent tuberculosis.

In its sample, this clone is medium-sized. This chain joins TRBV7-9 and TRBJ2-1, with D perhaps TRBD1 (7 bases). Trimming left V 6 bases short and J 0 bases short, with 12 bases between. Germline V gene sequence: CDR1 SEHNR, CDR2 FQNEAQ (reference sequence). This CDR3 contains 15 residues. The CDR3 DNA follows: TGTGCCAGCAGAGGAGGGGGCGGCTCCTACAATGAGCAGTTCTTC. Its protein product is CASRGGGGSYNEQFF.

The gene calls are TRBV5-1 and TRBJ1-1; TRBD1 is a possible D gene (6 bases). V dropped 5 bases and J dropped 3 bases, with 14 bases sitting between them. Per germline, CDR1 SGHRS and CDR2 YFSETQ. The CDR3 has 14 residues. DNA of the CDR3: TGCGCCAGCAGTCTTAACAGGGACCACACTGAAGCTTTCTTT. Translation gives CASSLNRDHTEAFF. Looking up the rest from reference TRBV5-1 and TRBJ1-1 gives the full variable domain: KAGVTQTPRYLIKTRGQQVTLSCSPISGHRSVSWYQQTPGQGLQFLFEYFSETQRNKGNFPGRFSGRQFSNSRSEMNVSTLELGDSALYLCASSLNRDHTEAFFGQGTRLTVV.

This sequence joins TRBV10-3 and TRBJ2-2; D possibly corresponds to TRBD1 (5 bases). Trimming shortened V by 4 bases and J by 4 bases, and 7 bases separated the two germline ends. Germline CDR1 and CDR2: ENHRY and SYGVKD. This CDR3 has 13 residues. Here the CDR3 DNA reads TGTGCCATCAGTGTAGGGGCCACCGGGGAGCTGTTTTTT. Protein: CAISVGATGELFF.

This chain connects TRBV7-6 to TRBJ2-2, with D possibly matching TRBD1 (5 bases). Trimming left V 0 bases short and J 4 bases short, with 12 bases between. The CDR3 contains 16 residues. Germline V gene lookup returns CDR1 SGHVS and CDR2 FNYEAQ. The CDR3 DNA follows: TGTGCCAGCAGCTTAGCTAGGGGATTTAGCACCGGGGAGCTGTTTTTT. Residues: CASSLARGFSTGELFF.

The chain has TRBV5-6 and TRBJ2-3; no reliable D call. The length of the CDR3 is 13 residues. The germline V gene encodes CDR1 SGHDT and CDR2 YYEEEE. V lost 4 bases, J lost 4 bases, and 10 bases lay in between. The CDR3 bases are TGTGCCAGCAGCCTGGCCATTCCAGATACGCAGTATTTT. Residues: CASSLAIPDTQYF.

The chain recombines TRBV10-2 with TRBJ2-4, with TRBD2 as a possible D gene (7 bases). Germline assignment: CDR1 WSHSY and CDR2 SAAADI. The CDR3 is 14 residues long. Deletions cut 4 bases from V and 7 bases from J, with 14 bases between. CDR3 loop: CASSVGGAGNIQYF. The CDR3 nucleotides are TGCGCCAGCAGTGTAGGGGGGGCAGGCAACATTCAGTACTTC.

V gene TRBV19 combines with J gene TRBJ1-6; a weak D match, TRBD1 (5 bases). Per the germline V gene, CDR1 is LNHDA and CDR2 is SQIVND (reference sequence). V lost 2 bases and J lost 7, with 6 bases in between. There are 13 residues in the CDR3. In DNA form, the CDR3 reads TGTGCCAGTAGTATAAGGGGCAATTCACCCCTCCACTTT. It translates to CASSIRGNSPLHF.

This clone came up once. The chain couples TRBV9 to TRBJ2-2; no reliable D call. This CDR3 spans 14 amino acids. Germline V gene data show CDR1 as SGDLS and CDR2 as YYNGEE. V shed 0 bases and J shed 6 bases, with 9 bases lying between them. CDR3 sequence: CASSVAISPGELFF. CDR3 nucleotides: TGTGCCAGCAGCGTAGCTATCTCCCCCGGGGAGCTGTTTTTT.

This clone was counted only a few times. The genes are TRBV5-8 and TRBJ1-6; D ambiguous. Deletions cut 2 bases from V and 10 bases from J, with 13 bases between. The CDR3 length is 14 residues. Germline assignment: CDR1 SGHTS and CDR2 YDEGEE. CDR3 in amino acids: CASSFRGSGSPLHF. The DNA of the CDR3 is TGTGCCAGCAGCTTTAGAGGGAGCGGATCACCCCTCCACTTT.

The genes are TRBV4-3 and TRBJ1-1, with 7 bases lining up with TRBD1. CDR1 and CDR2 from the germline V gene are LGHNA and YSLEER. V trimming: 4 bases; J trimming: 6 bases; junction bases outside the gene matches: 8. The CDR3 loop spans 14 amino acids. The DNA for the CDR3 is TGCGCCAGCAGCCGATTTACAGGGGTGGCTGAAGCTTTCTTT. Its protein product is CASSRFTGVAEAFF.

The CDR3 DNA is TGTGCCAGCAGCCTCCCATGGGGGGGAACCGGGGAGCTGTTTTTT. It encodes CASSLPWGGTGELFF. The chain carries TRBV14 and TRBJ2-2, with 7 bases lining up with TRBD2. Germline CDR1 is SGHDN and CDR2 is FVKESK. The CDR3 loop spans 15 amino acids. J lost 5 bases, V lost 4 bases, and 7 bases had no gene match. Using reference TRBV14 and TRBJ2-2 for the parts outside the CDR3, the full variable domain is EAGVTQFPSHSVIEKGQTVTLRCDPISGHDNLYWYRRVMGKEIKFLLHFVKESKQDESGMPNNRFLAERTGGTYSTLKVQPAELEDSGVYFCASSLPWGGTGELFFGEGSRLTVL.

This chain connects TRBV5-1 to TRBJ2-4, with unresolved D. CDR3 length: 14 amino acids. Trimming took off 0 bases at V and 0 bases at J, with 4 bases between the two ends. Germline assignment: CDR1 SGHRS and CDR2 YFSETQ. The CDR3 bases are TGCGCCAGCAGCTTGGGTCTAGCCAAAAACATTCAGTACTTC. As protein: CASSLGLAKNIQYF.

The chain recombines TRBV9 with TRBJ2-2; D ambiguous. V lost 2 bases and J 6 bases, leaving 11 bases between the germline ends. The CDR3 is 14 amino acids. Germline values: CDR1 SGDLS, CDR2 YYNGEE. The CDR3 sequence is CASSVYSNPGELFF. CDR3 DNA sequence: TGTGCCAGCAGCGTTTACAGCAACCCCGGGGAGCTGTTTTTT.

J is TRBJ1-2 and V is TRBV5-1, with 8 positions matching TRBD1. This CDR3 contains 16 residues. The ends lost 2 bases at V and 1 base at J; junction bases unmatched: 7. Looked up from germline, CDR1 is SGHRS and CDR2 is YFSETQ. The CDR3 region is CASSFGQGALNYGYTF. Written as DNA, the CDR3 is TGCGCCAGCAGCTTCGGACAGGGAGCACTTAACTATGGCTACACCTTC.

The gene calls are TRBV30 and TRBJ2-2, with unresolved D. The CDR3 is 14 residues long. With 5 bases removed from V and 2 bases from J, the gap between germline ends came to 12 bases. Germline CDR1 reads GTSNPN; CDR2 reads SVGIG (reference sequence). Written as DNA, the CDR3 is TGTGCCTGGCCCCCGCAGGAAAACACCGGGGAGCTGTTTTTT. Its protein product is CAWPPQENTGELFF.

The chain uses TRBV21-1 and TRBJ1-2; TRBD1, the table's D call, was not compared with the DNA. TRBV21-1 is marked as a pseudogene. This CDR3 spans 16 amino acids. CDR3 sequence reads: CASSKKGTGGASGYTF. In DNA, the CDR3 is TGTGCCAGCAGCAAAAAAGGGACAGGGGGCGCGAGCGGCTACACCTTC.

This clone appeared once. V usage is TRBV6-6 and J usage is TRBJ1-2; D might be TRBD1 (5 bases). Trimming left V 0 bases short and J 7 bases short, with 12 bases between. Germline loops: CDR1 MNHNY, CDR2 SVGAGI (reference sequence). The CDR3 covers 14 residues. The CDR3: CASSYSQGFLGYTF. The CDR3 DNA reads TGTGCCAGCAGTTACTCGCAGGGATTCCTTGGCTACACCTTC.

This chain uses TRBV9 with TRBJ1-3; D not resolved. CDR1 is SGDLS and CDR2 is YYNGEE in the germline V gene. The CDR3 contains 15 residues. V gave up 0 bases and J gave up 2 bases, with 9 bases separating them. CDR3 sequence (DNA): TGTGCCAGCAGCGTAGGTGAGGTTACTGGAAACACCATATATTTT. Protein sequence: CASSVGEVTGNTIYF.

This clone was recorded only once. The chain couples TRBV4-1 to TRBJ1-1, with 7 bases that match TRBD1. The CDR3 consists of 13 residues. J lost 5 bases, V lost 6 bases, and 6 bases had no gene match. Germline V gives CDR1 MGHRA, CDR2 YSYEKL. The CDR3 DNA is TGCGCCAGCAGTGAGGCAGGGGGAACTGAAGCTTTCTTT. Translating gives CASSEAGGTEAFF.

The gene calls are TRBV18 and TRBJ2-1; 8 nucleotides align to TRBD2. Germline loops: CDR1 KGHSH, CDR2 LQKENI. The CDR3 has 20 residues. V lost 3 bases, J lost 3 bases, and 19 bases stayed unmatched. The CDR3 DNA reads as TGTGCCAGCTCACCGACGGCGGGGGCAGGAGCGGGGGAGGTCTACAATGAGCAGTTCTTC. Residues: CASSPTAGAGAGEVYNEQFF.

This rearrangement joins TRBV6-4 to TRBJ2-3; tentatively, D is TRBD2 (7 bases). V lost 5 bases to trimming and J lost 0 bases, with 9 bases between them. The CDR3 spans 14 residues. Germline assignment: CDR1 MRHNA and CDR2 SNTAGT. CDR3 protein: CASSRGGSTDTQYF. The CDR3 DNA reads as TGTGCCAGCAGTAGGGGGGGAAGCACAGATACGCAGTATTTT.

The chain has TRBV9 and TRBJ2-1; weak D call: TRBD2 (5 bases). The germline V gene encodes CDR1 SGDLS and CDR2 YYNGEE. The ends were cut back, 0 bases at V and 7 bases at J, with 8 bases in the middle. CDR3 size: 13 residues. CDR3 DNA: TGTGCCAGCAGCGTAGAGTCGGGGAATGAGCAGTTCTTC. It specifies CASSVESGNEQFF.

V gene TRBV29-1 combines with J gene TRBJ2-3; D possibly corresponds to TRBD1 (6 bases). The V gene lost 5 bases and the J gene lost 4 bases, with 7 bases spanning the gap. This CDR3 is built from 11 residues. Germline values: CDR1 SQVTM, CDR2 ANQGSEA. The CDR3 loop reads CSVTGPDTQYF. In DNA, the CDR3 is TGCAGCGTTACAGGGCCAGATACGCAGTATTTT.

This clone was detected only once. This chain links TRBV6-5 with TRBJ1-1, with D perhaps matching TRBD1 (6 bases). Germline V CDR1 and CDR2: MNHEY, SVGAGI. The CDR3 has 15 residues. The V gene lost 4 bases and the J gene lost 5 bases, with 17 bases spanning the gap. CDR3: CASSSYPAGQTEAFF. The CDR3 DNA reads TGTGCCAGCAGTTCCTACCCTGCCGGACAGACTGAAGCTTTCTTT.